The entry below gives a single T cell receptor beta chain sequence along with its context. The CDR3 is 17 amino acids. After removal of 3 bases from V and 0 bases from J, the junction contained 10 bases not matched to a gene. Germline lookup yields CDR1 DFQATT and CDR2 SNEGSKA (reference sequence). The sample belongs to a study of patients and donors after allogeneic stem cell transplantation. Via MiXCR, TCRdb re-called the RT-PCR reads, giving one row per CDR3 protein. The data hold some 200,000 distinct CDR3 sequences, with 41% observed a single time. The chain uses TRBV20-1 and TRBJ2-1; TRBD2 matches 8 bases. The source of this sequence is a human donor who was either an allogeneic HSCT recipient or a stem cell or donor lymphocyte infusion donor (not recorded which). It is not recorded whose cells these are; they may come from a transplant donor. Sequenced input: blood, either unsorted or a sorted T cell fraction (not recorded which). This CDR3 reads CSASLLAAGSSYNEQFF. The DNA of the CDR3 is TGCAGTGCTAGTTTACTAGCGGCTGGAAGCTCCTACAATGAGCAGTTCTTC.